These 3 T cell receptor beta chains share one sample of origin, sequenced in a study of identical twins. TCRdb used MiXCR to reprocess the 5' RACE reads, holding one entry per CDR3 protein. The repertoire consists of about 690,000 distinct CDR3 sequences, with approximately 21% occurring once and the leading ten covering about 4.5%. The sample also formed part of further work on T cells expressing NK-cell markers.

Source material: PBMCs. Receptors were obtained from a woman between 18 and 30 years old in good health.

This clonotype was recorded a few times. This chain joins TRBV7-2 and TRBJ2-3; 10 nucleotides line up with TRBD2. Germline V gene sequence: CDR1 SGHTA, CDR2 FQGNSA. V dropped 4 bases and J dropped 6; count of bases not matched to a gene: 10. The CDR3 totals 16 residues. The CDR3 DNA is TGTGCCAGCAGCTCCCAAGCGGGGGGGCCCGTGGATACGCAGTATTTT. Translated: CASSSQAGGPVDTQYF.

V gene TRBV20-1 combines with J gene TRBJ1-4, with D possibly being TRBD1 (5 bases). Looked up from germline, CDR1 is DFQATT and CDR2 is SNEGSKA (reference sequence). Trimming stripped 3 bases from V and 4 bases from J, with 9 bases between. The CDR3 has 13 amino acids. The CDR3 loop reads CSASYRRNEKLFF. Written as DNA, the CDR3 is TGCAGTGCTAGTTACAGGCGTAATGAAAAACTGTTTTTT.

The V gene is TRBV15, the J gene TRBJ2-7, with a possible D match to TRBD2 (5 bases). The CDR3 spans 15 residues. Looked up from germline, CDR1 is LNHNV and CDR2 is YYDKDF (reference sequence). Trimming stripped 0 bases from V and 5 bases from J, with 14 bases between. The CDR3 DNA reads as TGTGCCACCAGCAGAGAGATTAGAGGGATCGACGAGCAGTACTTC. Amino acids: CATSREIRGIDEQYF.